This T cell receptor (beta chain) came from a study of beta chain features in type 1 diabetes. Expressed TCRB transcripts got sequenced, as all isolated RNA was reverse transcribed. Only in-frame clones appear in the TCRdb table, and some are missing; sequencing was by immunoSEQ multiplex PCR. The sample holds 300,000 to 350,000 clones, about 20% seen once. This clone was observed a handful of times. V gave up 6 bases and J gave up 7 bases; unmatched junction bases: 5. This CDR3 spans 13 amino acids. The V gene's germline CDR1 is SNHLY and CDR2 FYNNEI. The sequenced sample consisted of naive CD4+ T cells from blood. This receptor was taken from a woman between 18 and 29 years old in good health. The gene calls are TRBV2 and TRBJ1-2; TRBD1 matches 10 bases. Here the CDR3 DNA reads TGTGCCAGCAGGACAGGGGGCTTCACTGGCTACACCTTC. Protein product: CASRTGGFTGYTF.